This section outlines one T cell receptor (beta chain) sequence together with its context. The sample belongs to a study of T cell changes during pregnancy in multiple sclerosis. Profiled with immunoSEQ multiplex PCR; TCRdb holds only in-frame clones, not every one. The sample has 40,000 to 45,000 clones, 75% to 95% seen once. The V gene lost 2 bases and the J gene lost 7 bases, with 11 bases spanning the gap. The CDR3 totals 13 residues. Germline V CDR1 and CDR2: SGHTA, FQGNSA. This receptor was obtained from a female donor with multiple sclerosis, enrolled in a pregnancy study. Material: CD4+ T cells from peripheral blood mononuclear cells, obtained before pregnancy. This chain links TRBV7-2 with TRBJ1-1, with D unclear. The CDR3: CASSLRTGDEAFF. The CDR3 DNA sequence: TGTGCCAGCAGCTTAAGGACTGGGGATGAAGCTTTCTTT.